This T cell receptor beta chain was observed in a study of T cell responses to AZD1222 COVID-19 vaccine. About this clone: As yet, its antigen is unknown.

There are 17 residues in the CDR3. Trimming removed 7 bases from V and 6 bases from J, with 24 bases in between. Germline CDR1 and CDR2: MNHEY and SMNVEV (reference sequence). Some clones are missing from TCRdb's copy, which holds only in-frame ones; the method was immunoSEQ multiplex PCR. Of around 120,000 clones listed, about 79% are singletons. Study results and caveats: A mostly white British donor set with more females was recruited, and clonal diversity was possibly underestimated. Baseline seropositivity occurred in only a handful of AZD1222 recipients.

This chain links TRBV27 with TRBJ2-2, with D possibly being TRBD2 (6 bases). The specimen was peripheral blood, collected 28 days after the second AZD1222 dose. The TCR originated in an adult who received the AZD1222 COVID-19 vaccine. The CDR3 reads CASTLRGSGGRPGELFF. The CDR3 region has the DNA TGTGCCAGCACCCTAAGGGGCTCTGGGGGGAGGCCCGGGGAGCTGTTTTTT.